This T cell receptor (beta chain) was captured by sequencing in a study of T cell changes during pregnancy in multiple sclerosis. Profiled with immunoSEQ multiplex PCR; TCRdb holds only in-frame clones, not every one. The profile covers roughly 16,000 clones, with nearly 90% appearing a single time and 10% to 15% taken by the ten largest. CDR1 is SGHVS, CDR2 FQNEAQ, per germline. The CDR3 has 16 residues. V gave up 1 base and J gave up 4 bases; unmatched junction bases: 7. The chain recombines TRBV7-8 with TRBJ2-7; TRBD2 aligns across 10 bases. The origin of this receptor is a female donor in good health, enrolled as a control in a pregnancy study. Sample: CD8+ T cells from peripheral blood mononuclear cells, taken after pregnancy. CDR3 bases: TGTGCCAGCAGCTTAGGACCTAGCGGGGGTGCATACGAGCAGTACTTC. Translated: CASSLGPSGGAYEQYF.